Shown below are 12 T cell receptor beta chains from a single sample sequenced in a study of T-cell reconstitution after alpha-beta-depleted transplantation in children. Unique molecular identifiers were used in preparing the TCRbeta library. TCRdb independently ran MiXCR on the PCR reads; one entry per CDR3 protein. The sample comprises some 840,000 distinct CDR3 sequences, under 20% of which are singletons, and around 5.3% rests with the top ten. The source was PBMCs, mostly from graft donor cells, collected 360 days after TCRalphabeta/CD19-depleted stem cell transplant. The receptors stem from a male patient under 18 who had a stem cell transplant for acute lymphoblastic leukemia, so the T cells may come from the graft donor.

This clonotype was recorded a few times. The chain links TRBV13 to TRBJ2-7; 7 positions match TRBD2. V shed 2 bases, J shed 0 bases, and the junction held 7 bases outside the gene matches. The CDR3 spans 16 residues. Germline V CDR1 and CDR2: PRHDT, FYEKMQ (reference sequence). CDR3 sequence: CASSLRGLTFSYEQYF. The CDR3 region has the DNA TGTGCCAGCAGCTTAAGGGGACTAACGTTCTCCTACGAGCAGTACTTC. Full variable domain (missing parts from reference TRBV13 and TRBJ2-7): AAGVIQSPRHLIKEKRETATLKCYPIPRHDTVYWYQQGPGQDPQFLISFYEKMQSDKGSIPDRFSAQQFSDYHSELNMSSLELGDSALYFCASSLRGLTFSYEQYFGPGTRLTVT.

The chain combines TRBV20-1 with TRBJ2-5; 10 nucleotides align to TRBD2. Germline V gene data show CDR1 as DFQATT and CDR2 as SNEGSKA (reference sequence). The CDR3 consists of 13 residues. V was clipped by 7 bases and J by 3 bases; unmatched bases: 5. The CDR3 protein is CSGSGGIKETQYF. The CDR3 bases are TGCAGTGGTAGCGGGGGGATTAAAGAGACCCAGTACTTC.

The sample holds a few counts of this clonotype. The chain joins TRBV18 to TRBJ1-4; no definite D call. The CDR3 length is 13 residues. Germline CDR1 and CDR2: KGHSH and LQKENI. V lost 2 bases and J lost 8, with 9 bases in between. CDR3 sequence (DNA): TGTGCCAGCTCACCAATCCTCACAGAAAAACTGTTTTTT. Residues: CASSPILTEKLFF.

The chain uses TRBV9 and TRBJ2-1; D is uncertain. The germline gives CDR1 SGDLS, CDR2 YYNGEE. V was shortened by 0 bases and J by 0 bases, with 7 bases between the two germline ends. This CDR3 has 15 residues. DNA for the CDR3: TGTGCCAGCAGCGTAGCTGGCCGCTCCTACAATGAGCAGTTCTTC. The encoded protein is CASSVAGRSYNEQFF.

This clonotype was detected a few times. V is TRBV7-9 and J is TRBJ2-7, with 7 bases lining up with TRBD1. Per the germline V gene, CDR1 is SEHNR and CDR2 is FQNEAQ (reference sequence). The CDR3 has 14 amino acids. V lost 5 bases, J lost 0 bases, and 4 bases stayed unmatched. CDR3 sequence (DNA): TGTGCCAGCAGCCGCGGACAGGCCTCCTACGAGCAGTACTTC. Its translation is CASSRGQASYEQYF.

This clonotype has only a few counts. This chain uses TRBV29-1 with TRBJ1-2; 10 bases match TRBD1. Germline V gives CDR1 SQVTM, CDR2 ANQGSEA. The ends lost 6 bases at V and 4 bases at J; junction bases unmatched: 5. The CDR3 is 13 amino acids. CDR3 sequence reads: CSVDRGLSYGYTF. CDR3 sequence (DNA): TGCAGCGTCGACAGGGGGCTTAGCTATGGCTACACCTTC.

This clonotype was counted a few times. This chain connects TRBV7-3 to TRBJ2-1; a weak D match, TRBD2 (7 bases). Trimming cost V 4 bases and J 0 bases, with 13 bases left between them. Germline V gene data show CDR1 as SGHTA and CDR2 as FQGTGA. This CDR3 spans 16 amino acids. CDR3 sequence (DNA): TGTGCCAGCAGCTCAACCGGGGGGCTCTCCTACAATGAGCAGTTCTTC. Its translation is CASSSTGGLSYNEQFF. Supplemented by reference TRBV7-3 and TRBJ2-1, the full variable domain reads GAGVSQTPSNKVTEKGKYVELRCDPISGHTALYWYRQSLGQGPEFLIYFQGTGAADDSGLPNDRFFAVRPEGSVSTLKIQRTERGDSAVYLCASSSTGGLSYNEQFFGPGTRLTVL.

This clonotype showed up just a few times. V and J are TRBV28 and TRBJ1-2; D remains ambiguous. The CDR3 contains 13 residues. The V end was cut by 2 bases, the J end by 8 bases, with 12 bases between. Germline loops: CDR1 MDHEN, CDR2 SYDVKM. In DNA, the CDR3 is TGTGCCAGCAGTTTAAGGGCGCCGGGGGGCTACACCTTC. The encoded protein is CASSLRAPGGYTF.

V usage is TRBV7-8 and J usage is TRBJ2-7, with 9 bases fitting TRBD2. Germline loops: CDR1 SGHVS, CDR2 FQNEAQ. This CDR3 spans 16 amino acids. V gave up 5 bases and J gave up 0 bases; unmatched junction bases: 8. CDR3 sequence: CASSPYTSGPSYEQYF. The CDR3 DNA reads TGTGCCAGCAGCCCCTATACTAGCGGGCCCTCCTACGAGCAGTACTTC.

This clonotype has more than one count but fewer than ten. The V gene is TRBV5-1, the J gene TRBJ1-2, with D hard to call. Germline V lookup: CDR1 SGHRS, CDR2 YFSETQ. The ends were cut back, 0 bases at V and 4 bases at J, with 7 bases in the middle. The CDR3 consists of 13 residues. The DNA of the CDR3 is TGCGCCAGCAGCTTGGGGGAAGGCTATGGCTACACCTTC. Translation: CASSLGEGYGYTF. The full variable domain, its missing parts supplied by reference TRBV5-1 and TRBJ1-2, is KAGVTQTPRYLIKTRGQQVTLSCSPISGHRSVSWYQQTPGQGLQFLFEYFSETQRNKGNFPGRFSGRQFSNSRSEMNVSTLELGDSALYLCASSLGEGYGYTFGSGTRLTVV.

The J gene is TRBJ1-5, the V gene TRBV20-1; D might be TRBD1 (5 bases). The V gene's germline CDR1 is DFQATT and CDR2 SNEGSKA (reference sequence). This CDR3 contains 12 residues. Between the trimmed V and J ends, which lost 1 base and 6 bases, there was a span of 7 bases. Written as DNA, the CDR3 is TGCAGTGCTAGAGCGGGGACTCAGCCCCAGCATTTT. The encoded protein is CSARAGTQPQHF.

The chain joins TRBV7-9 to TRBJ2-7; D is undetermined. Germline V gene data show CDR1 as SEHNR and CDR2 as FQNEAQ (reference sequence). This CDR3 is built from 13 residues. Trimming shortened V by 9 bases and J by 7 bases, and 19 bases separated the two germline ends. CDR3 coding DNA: TGTGCCAGTTCGGACGGGCGCCCCCTGGAGCAGTACTTC. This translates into CASSDGRPLEQYF.